These 25 T cell receptor beta chains share one sample of origin, sequenced in a study of blood T cell repertoires in COVID-19. Profiling relied on immunoSEQ multiplex PCR, and the TCRdb table lists in-frame clones only, not all of them. Of about 97,000 clones detected, roughly 80% appear once; the ten largest clones hold 7.5% to 10%. Sequenced: peripheral blood. The receptors here all came from a man in his sixties with active or convalescent COVID-19.

The rearrangement joins TRBV5-1 to TRBJ2-3, with D possibly TRBD1 on 6 matching bases. V lost 0 bases and J lost 6, with 14 bases in between. Looked up from germline, CDR1 is SGHRS and CDR2 is YFSETQ. This CDR3 has 15 residues. The CDR3 loop is CASSLGPGAKDTQYF. DNA for the CDR3: TGCGCCAGCAGCTTGGGTCCAGGGGCGAAGGATACGCAGTATTTT.

V gene TRBV19 combines with J gene TRBJ1-2; D is uncertain. Trimming shortened V by 3 bases and J by 4 bases, and 15 bases separated the two germline ends. Germline lookup yields CDR1 LNHDA and CDR2 SQIVND (reference sequence). The CDR3 is 15 amino acids. CDR3 sequence: CASSIWPEYVYGYTF. The DNA of the CDR3 is TGTGCCAGTAGTATCTGGCCAGAATATGTCTATGGCTACACCTTC.

This clone was observed a single time. The genes are TRBV5-5 and TRBJ2-5; possible D gene TRBD2, 6 bases. This CDR3 has 15 residues. V lost 5 bases to trimming and J lost 5 bases, with 19 bases between them. Germline values: CDR1 SGHKS, CDR2 YYEKEE (reference sequence). The CDR3 DNA reads TGTGCCAGCAGAGAAGGGACTCACCCGGGGGAGACCCAGTACTTC. Its translation: CASREGTHPGETQYF.

This sequence joins TRBV4-1 and TRBJ2-6; the D gene is possibly TRBD1 (6 bases). Per germline, CDR1 MGHRA and CDR2 YSYEKL. This CDR3 has 15 amino acids. Deletions cut 5 bases from V and 7 bases from J, with 15 bases between. The CDR3 nucleotides are TGCGCCAGCAGCGTCCAGGGGAATGCAGCCAACGTCCTGACTTTC. It yields the protein CASSVQGNAANVLTF.

This clone was seen just once. V is TRBV11-2 and J is TRBJ2-3; no definite D call. Germline CDR1 reads SGHAT; CDR2 reads FQNNGV. The CDR3 loop spans 14 amino acids. The V end lost 5 bases, the J end lost 2 bases, and 11 bases lay between the germline ends. Here the CDR3 reads CASSLAANTDTQYF. CDR3 nucleotides: TGTGCCAGCAGCCTCGCGGCTAACACAGATACGCAGTATTTT.

V and J are TRBV3-1 (or the pseudogene TRBV3-2) and TRBJ2-7; 10 bases fit TRBD2. Germline CDR1 and CDR2: LGHDT and YNNKEL (reference sequence). The length of the CDR3 is 15 residues. The junction had 2 bases not matched to a gene; V was cut back by 3 bases and J by 0 bases. The CDR3 region is CASSQSSGSSYEQYV. DNA of the CDR3: TGTGCCAGCAGCCAGTCTAGCGGGAGCTCCTACGAGCAGTACGTC.

This clone was found once. The chain recombines TRBV19 with TRBJ1-1; no clear D gene. Germline V gene sequence: CDR1 LNHDA, CDR2 SQIVND (reference sequence). Trimming stripped 6 bases from V and 1 base from J, with 9 bases between. CDR3 size: 13 residues. The CDR3 DNA reads TGTGCCAGTAGCCAAGACACGAACACTGAAGCTTTCTTT. Translated: CASSQDTNTEAFF.

CDR3 DNA: TGTGCCACCAGTGATTCTACCCCGGGAGAGCAGTTCTTC. It specifies CATSDSTPGEQFF. The J gene is TRBJ2-1, the V gene TRBV24-1; tentatively, D is TRBD2 (5 bases). V lost 2 bases and J lost 10, with 11 bases in between. The CDR3 length is 13 residues. The germline gives CDR1 KGHDR, CDR2 SFDVKD.

The chain joins TRBV27 to TRBJ2-3; 7 bases agree with TRBD1. V was clipped by 6 bases and J by 0 bases; unmatched bases: 3. The CDR3 sequence is 14 residues long. Germline lookup yields CDR1 MNHEY and CDR2 SMNVEV (reference sequence). The CDR3 DNA follows: TGTGCCAGCAGCCTACAGGGGAGCACAGATACGCAGTATTTT. This codes for CASSLQGSTDTQYF.

The rearrangement uses TRBV6-2 or TRBV6-3 and TRBJ2-1; 12 bases line up with TRBD2. There are 18 residues in the CDR3. V gave up 2 bases and J gave up 7 bases; unmatched junction bases: 12. The germline V gene has CDR1 MNHEY and CDR2 SVGEGT. The CDR3 region is CASSYAARLAGDGNEQFF. CDR3 sequence (DNA): TGTGCCAGCAGTTACGCGGCCCGACTAGCGGGAGACGGGAATGAGCAGTTCTTC.

This chain joins TRBV4-2 and TRBJ2-6; tentatively, D is TRBD2 (6 bases). Trimming pared 0 bases from V and 2 bases from J, leaving 11 bases between. The CDR3 runs to 17 residues. Germline CDR1 LGHNA, CDR2 YNFKEQ. The CDR3 reads CASSQELGGAGANVLTF. The CDR3 coding sequence is TGTGCCAGCAGCCAAGAGCTAGGAGGGGCTGGGGCCAACGTCCTGACTTTC.

This clone came up once. The chain couples TRBV28 to TRBJ1-2; 8 bases fit TRBD1. V shed 6 bases and J 4 bases; nucleotides not matched to a gene: 16. The germline V gene encodes CDR1 MDHEN and CDR2 SYDVKM. The CDR3 loop spans 17 amino acids. This chain's CDR3 is CASSNPIVAGGSYGYTF. For the CDR3, the DNA is TGTGCCAGCAGCAACCCGATCGTGGCAGGGGGCAGCTATGGCTACACCTTC.

The V call is TRBV12-3 or TRBV12-4, the J call TRBJ2-1, with D uncertain. Trimming stripped 3 bases from V and 6 bases from J, with 6 bases between. The CDR3 contains 12 residues. CDR3 residues: CASSFSLNEQFF. CDR3 DNA: TGTGCCAGCAGTTTTTCCCTCAATGAGCAGTTCTTC.

This clone was detected a few times. A junction end diverges from the germline sequence, so it may reflect a read error. The gene calls are TRBV24-1 and TRBJ2-1; TRBD2 aligns across 13 bases. The CDR3 extends over 14 amino acids. The germline V gene encodes CDR1 KGHDR and CDR2 SFDVKD. Written as DNA, the CDR3 is TGTGCCACCAGTGATCCTAGGACTAGCGGGAGCTTAGTCTTC. Protein: CATSDPRTSGSLVF.

The chain has TRBV10-2 and TRBJ2-1; the match to TRBD2 covers 10 bases. Losses at the gene ends were 6 bases for V and 2 bases for J; bases not matched to a gene: 4. Germline V CDR1 and CDR2: WSHSY, SAAADI. CDR3 length: 15 residues. The CDR3 nucleotides read TGCGCCAGCAGGGTAGCGGGAGGACCCTACAATGAGCAGTTCTTC. It encodes CASRVAGGPYNEQFF.

The gene calls are TRBV28 and TRBJ1-5; possibly TRBD1 for D (6 bases). Germline CDR1 MDHEN, CDR2 SYDVKM. With 4 bases removed from V and 2 bases from J, the gap between germline ends came to 15 bases. The CDR3 has 16 amino acids. CDR3 region: CASSSPRGRGNQPQHF. The CDR3 bases are TGTGCCAGCAGTTCCCCCAGGGGCCGGGGCAATCAGCCCCAGCATTTT.

The rearrangement joins TRBV28 to TRBJ2-3; perhaps TRBD1 as D (5 bases). V lost 4 bases and J lost 3, with 14 bases in between. This CDR3 is 15 amino acids long. CDR1 MDHEN and CDR2 SYDVKM come from the germline V gene. Here the CDR3 reads CASSSYLAGTDTQYF. For the CDR3, the DNA is TGTGCCAGCAGTTCTTACTTAGCAGGGACAGATACGCAGTATTTT.

V and J are TRBV7-3 and TRBJ2-1; 7 bases are shared with TRBD2. The V segment lost 1 base and the J segment 5 bases; nucleotides outside the gene matches: 11. This CDR3 spans 17 amino acids. Germline lookup yields CDR1 SGHTA and CDR2 FQGTGA. Here the CDR3 reads CASSLRAAGEGNNEQFF. In DNA form, the CDR3 reads TGTGCCAGCAGCTTAAGGGCGGCGGGAGAGGGAAACAATGAGCAGTTCTTC.

This CDR3 is CASSKASTELPIYNSPLHF. The CDR3 nucleotides read TGTGCCAGCAGCAAAGCGTCGACAGAACTTCCCATTTATAATTCACCCCTCCACTTT. The chain recombines TRBV21-1 with TRBJ1-6; TRBD1 reflects the table's D call only, with no check against the DNA. TRBV21-1 corresponds to a pseudogene. The CDR3 extends over 19 amino acids.

This clone appeared a single time. The genes are TRBV6-6 and TRBJ2-3, with TRBD2 identical over 8 bases. This CDR3 is built from 15 residues. From germline, CDR1 is MNHNY and CDR2 SVGAGI (reference sequence). Trimming cost V 6 bases and J 3 bases; bases outside gene matches: 8. The CDR3 DNA sequence: TGTGCCAGCAGACCAGCGGGAGAGGGTACAGATACGCAGTATTTT. The encoded protein is CASRPAGEGTDTQYF.

This chain links TRBV25-1 with TRBJ2-5; a weak D match, TRBD2 (5 bases). CDR3 length equals 15 residues. V lost 2 bases and J lost 5, with 15 bases in between. The germline gives CDR1 MGHDK, CDR2 SYGVNS. CDR3 in DNA: TGTGCCAGCAGTGAAGGCGCGGGTGCCAAGGAGACCCAGTACTTC. This codes for CASSEGAGAKETQYF.

The gene calls are TRBV6-1 and TRBJ1-5; TRBD1 matches 9 bases. Germline trimming cut 3 bases from V and 1 base from J; bases unmatched to any gene: 1. The CDR3 length is 15 residues. Looked up from germline, CDR1 is MNHNS and CDR2 is SASEGT. The CDR3 is CASSDGQGSNQPQHF. CDR3 DNA sequence: TGTGCCAGCAGTGATGGACAGGGGAGCAATCAGCCCCAGCATTTT.

The sample holds a few counts of this clone. The rearrangement uses TRBV7-9 and TRBJ2-7, with 15 positions matching TRBD2. CDR1 is SEHNR and CDR2 is FQNEAQ in the germline V gene (reference sequence). The CDR3 covers 15 residues. Trimming at V came to 4 bases and at J to 4 bases, leaving 2 bases not matched to a gene. CDR3 residues: CASSSGLAGGYEQYF. The CDR3, as DNA: TGTGCCAGCAGCTCGGGACTAGCGGGAGGTTACGAGCAGTACTTC.

The chain links TRBV5-1 to TRBJ2-7, with TRBD2 identical over 11 bases. The germline V gene has CDR1 SGHRS and CDR2 YFSETQ. The CDR3 has 14 amino acids. J lost 2 bases, V lost 4 bases, and 2 bases had no gene match. CDR3 region: CASSPLAGAYEQYF. The CDR3 region has the DNA TGCGCCAGCAGCCCACTAGCGGGAGCCTACGAGCAGTACTTC.

This sequence joins TRBV4-3 and TRBJ2-3, with TRBD2 matching 8 bases. Trimming at V came to 0 bases and at J to 2 bases, leaving 7 bases not matched to a gene. In germline, CDR1 is LGHNA, CDR2 YSLEER. The CDR3 extends over 17 amino acids. The DNA of the CDR3 is TGCGCCAGCAGCCAAGAGATACCTAGCGGGTTCACAGATACGCAGTATTTT. Translation: CASSQEIPSGFTDTQYF.